This is a list of T cell receptor beta chains from one sample in a study of blood T cell repertoires in COVID-19. Measured with immunoSEQ multiplex PCR; TCRdb has only the in-frame clones, and not every one. The table lists approximately 300,000 clones, around 90% of them singletons. The sample consisted of peripheral blood. The receptors come from a man aged 45 to 65 with active or convalescent COVID-19. Each CDR3 is given with its conserved first and last residue. Each record gives: J gene, V gene, D gene, clone size, CDR3 protein, CDR3 DNA. A D gene is named only where the DNA matches it firmly. Rows give clone size only sometimes, using once, few, many, or a class for an expanded clone.

TRBJ2-3	TRBV5-4	TRBD1	.	CASSVGQGTDTQYF	TGTGCCAGCAGCGTCGGACAGGGCACAGATACGCAGTATTTT
TRBJ2-3	TRBV7-9	.	.	CASSPRGDTQYF	TGTGCCAGCAGCCCCCGGGGAGATACGCAGTATTTT
TRBJ1-2	TRBV12-3/TRBV12-4	TRBD1	.	CASRDRGQFGYTF	TGTGCCAGCAGGGACAGGGGGCAATTTGGCTACACCTTC
TRBJ1-5	TRBV4-3	.	.	CASSQDWQGLYQPQHF	TGCGCCAGCAGCCAAGATTGGCAGGGCTTATATCAGCCCCAGCATTTT
TRBJ1-2	TRBV24-1	TRBD1	.	CATSDTIGGSGGYTF	TGTGCCACCAGTGATACTATAGGGGGCTCGGGGGGCTACACCTTC
TRBJ2-5	TRBV13	TRBD2	.	CASSLGREGETQYF	TGTGCCAGCAGCTTAGGTCGGGAGGGCGAGACCCAGTACTTC
TRBJ2-7	TRBV27	TRBD2	.	CASSFALTSGGAREQYF	TGTGCCAGCAGTTTCGCCCTCACTAGCGGGGGGGCACGCGAGCAGTACTTC
TRBJ1-2	TRBV7-9	.	.	CASSFFPRALPTDYGYTF	TGTGCCAGCAGCTTTTTTCCCCGAGCCCTCCCAACGGACTATGGCTACACCTTC
TRBJ1-1	TRBV27	TRBD1	.	CASSLQGGSGEAFF	TGTGCCAGCAGTTTACAGGGGGGCTCTGGTGAAGCTTTCTTT
TRBJ2-2	TRBV5-1	TRBD1	.	CASSLEGQGNTGELFF	TGCGCCAGCAGCTTGGAGGGACAGGGCAACACCGGGGAGCTGTTTTTT
TRBJ1-1	TRBV7-9	TRBD1	.	CAGLEAGGRMNTEAFF	TGTGCCGGGCTAGAGGCAGGGGGACGAATGAACACTGAAGCTTTCTTT
TRBJ1-3	TRBV10-3	.	few	CAIRASSGNTIYF	TGTGCCATCAGGGCAAGCTCTGGAAACACCATATATTTT
TRBJ1-2	TRBV5-4	TRBD1	.	CASGQGFGYTF	TGTGCCAGCGGACAGGGGTTTGGCTACACCTTC
TRBJ2-1	TRBV9	.	.	CASSVVGEDSNEQFF	TGTGCCAGCAGCGTAGTGGGGGAGGATAGCAATGAGCAGTTCTTC
TRBJ1-4	TRBV6-5	.	few	CASSWVGATTNEKLFF	TGTGCCAGCAGTTGGGTGGGGGCGACAACTAATGAAAAACTGTTTTTT
TRBJ1-2	TRBV28	.	.	CASSSTDGYTF	TGTGCCAGCAGTTCAACAGATGGCTACACCTTC
TRBJ2-3	TRBV5-1	TRBD2	few	CASSGGTSGRKDTQYF	TGCGCCAGCAGCGGCGGGACTAGCGGGAGAAAAGATACGCAGTATTTT
TRBJ2-7	TRBV6-5	TRBD1	few	CASNKDRGYPKYF	TGTGCCAGCAATAAGGACAGGGGGTACCCCAAGTACTTC
TRBJ1-2	TRBV19	.	few	CASSIWGNNYGYTF	TGTGCCAGTAGTATATGGGGCAACAACTATGGCTACACCTTC
TRBJ1-2	TRBV4-3	.	.	CASSQSQRGVNYGYTF	TGCGCCAGCAGCCAATCCCAACGGGGGGTTAACTATGGCTACACCTTC
TRBJ1-5	TRBV6-5	.	.	CASRDGGGQPQHF	TGTGCCAGCAGGGACGGGGGTGGACAGCCCCAGCATTTT
TRBJ1-5	TRBV29-1	.	.	CSIKRGLNQPQHF	TGCAGCATAAAGCGGGGTCTCAATCAGCCCCAGCATTTT